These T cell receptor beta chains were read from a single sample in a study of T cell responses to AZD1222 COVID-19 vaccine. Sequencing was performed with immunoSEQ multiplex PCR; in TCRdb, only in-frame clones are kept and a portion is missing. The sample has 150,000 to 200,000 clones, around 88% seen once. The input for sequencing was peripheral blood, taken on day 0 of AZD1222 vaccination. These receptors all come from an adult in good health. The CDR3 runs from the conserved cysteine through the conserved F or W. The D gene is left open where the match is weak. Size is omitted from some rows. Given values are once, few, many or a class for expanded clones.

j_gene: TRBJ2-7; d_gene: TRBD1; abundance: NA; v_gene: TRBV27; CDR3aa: CASSLMGQGALEQYF; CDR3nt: TGTGCCAGCAGTTTAATGGGACAGGGGGCGCTTGAGCAGTACTTC
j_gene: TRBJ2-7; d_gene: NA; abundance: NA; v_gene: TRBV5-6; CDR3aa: CASSIGPSSYEQYF; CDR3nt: TGTGCCAGCAGTATAGGTCCCTCCTCCTACGAGCAGTACTTC
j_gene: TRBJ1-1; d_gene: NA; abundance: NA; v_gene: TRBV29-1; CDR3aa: CSVEFGSFRDTEAFF; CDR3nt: TGCAGCGTTGAATTCGGGTCCTTCCGAGACACTGAAGCTTTCTTT
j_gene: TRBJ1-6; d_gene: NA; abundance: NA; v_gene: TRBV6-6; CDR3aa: CASRGRGGENSPLHF; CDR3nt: TGTGCCAGCAGGGGGCGTGGGGGAGAAAATTCACCCCTCCACTTT
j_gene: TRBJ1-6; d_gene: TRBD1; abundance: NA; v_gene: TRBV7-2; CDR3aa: CASSTGTDNSPLHF; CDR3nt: TGTGCCAGCAGCACCGGGACAGACAATTCACCCCTCCACTTT
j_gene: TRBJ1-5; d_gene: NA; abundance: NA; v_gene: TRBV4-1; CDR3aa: CASSQDRQVQPQHF; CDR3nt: TGCGCCAGCAGCCAAGATAGGCAGGTTCAGCCCCAGCATTTT
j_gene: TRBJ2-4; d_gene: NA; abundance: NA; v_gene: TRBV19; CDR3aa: CASSMVPGALAKNIQYF; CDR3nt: TGTGCCAGTAGTATGGTTCCGGGGGCATTAGCCAAAAACATTCAGTACTTC
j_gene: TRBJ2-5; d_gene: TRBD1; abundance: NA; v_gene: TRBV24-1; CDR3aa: CATSDRSRTGSETQYF; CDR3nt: TGTGCCACCAGTGATAGGAGTAGGACAGGGAGCGAGACCCAGTACTTC
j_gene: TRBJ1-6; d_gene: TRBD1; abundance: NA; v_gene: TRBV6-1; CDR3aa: CASSELSGQGLSPLHF; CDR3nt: TGTGCCAGCAGTGAACTTTCTGGACAGGGGCTGTCTCCCCTCCACTTT
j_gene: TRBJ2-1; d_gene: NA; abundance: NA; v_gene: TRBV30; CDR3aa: CAWSLRTDNEQFF; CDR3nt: TGTGCCTGGAGCCTCCGGACAGACAATGAGCAGTTCTTC
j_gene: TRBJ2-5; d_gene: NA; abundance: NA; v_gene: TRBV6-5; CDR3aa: CASSYSGRVVTETQYF; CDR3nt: TGTGCCAGCAGTTACTCAGGCAGGGTAGTGACGGAGACCCAGTACTTC
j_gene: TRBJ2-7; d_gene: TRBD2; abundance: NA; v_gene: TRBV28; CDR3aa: CASAVSSGGFSYEQYF; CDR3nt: TGTGCCAGCGCGGTCTCTTCGGGGGGATTCTCCTACGAGCAGTACTTC
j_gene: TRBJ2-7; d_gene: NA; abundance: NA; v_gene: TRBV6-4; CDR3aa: CASSATARGNYEQYF; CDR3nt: TGTGCCAGCAGTGCCACCGCCAGGGGTAACTACGAGCAGTACTTC
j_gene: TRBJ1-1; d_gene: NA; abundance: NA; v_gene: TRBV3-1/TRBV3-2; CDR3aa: CASSQAVTEAFF; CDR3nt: TGTGCCAGCAGCCAAGCCGTTACTGAAGCTTTCTTT
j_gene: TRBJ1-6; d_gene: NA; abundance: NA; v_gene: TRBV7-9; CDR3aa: CASSRTGTDNSPLHF; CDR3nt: TGTGCCAGCAGCCGGACCGGGACGGATAATTCACCCCTCCACTTT
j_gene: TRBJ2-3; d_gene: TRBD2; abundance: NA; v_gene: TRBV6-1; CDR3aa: CASSALAGDSTDTQYF; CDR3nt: TGTGCCAGCAGTGCCCTGGCGGGGGACAGCACAGATACGCAGTATTTT
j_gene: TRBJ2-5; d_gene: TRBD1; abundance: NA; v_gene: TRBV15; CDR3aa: CATSRGLQNRGRGETQYF; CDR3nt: TGTGCCACCAGCCGAGGCCTCCAAAACAGGGGGCGAGGAGAGACCCAGTACTTC
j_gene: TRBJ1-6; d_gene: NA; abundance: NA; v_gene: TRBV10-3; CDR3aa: CAISEGKEISPLHF; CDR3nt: TGTGCCATCAGTGAAGGAAAGGAGATTTCACCCCTCCACTTT
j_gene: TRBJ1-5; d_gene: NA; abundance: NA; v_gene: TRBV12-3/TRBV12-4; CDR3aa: CASSFSSPPQHF; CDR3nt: TGTGCCAGCAGTTTTTCATCTCCGCCCCAGCATTTT
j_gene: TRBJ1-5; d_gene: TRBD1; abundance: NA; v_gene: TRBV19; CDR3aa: CASSRLDRANQPQHF; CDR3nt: TGTGCCAGTAGTAGACTTGACAGGGCTAATCAGCCCCAGCATTTT
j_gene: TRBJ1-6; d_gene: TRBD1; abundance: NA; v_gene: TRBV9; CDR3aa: CASSVVGTDNSPLHF; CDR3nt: TGTGCCAGCAGCGTCGTCGGGACAGATAATTCACCCCTCCACTTT
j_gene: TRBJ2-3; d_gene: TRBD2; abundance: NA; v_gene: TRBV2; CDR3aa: CASSLTGLAGGPDTQYF; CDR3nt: TGTGCCAGCAGTCTAACCGGTCTAGCGGGGGGCCCAGATACGCAGTATTTT
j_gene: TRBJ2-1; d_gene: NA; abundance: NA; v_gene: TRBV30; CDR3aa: CAWSVLSEQFF; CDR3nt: TGTGCCTGGAGTGTATTGAGTGAGCAGTTCTTC
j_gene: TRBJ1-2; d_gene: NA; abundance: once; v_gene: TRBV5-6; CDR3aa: CASSLGDTYGYTF; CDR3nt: TGTGCCAGCAGCTTGGGGGACACCTATGGCTACACCTTC
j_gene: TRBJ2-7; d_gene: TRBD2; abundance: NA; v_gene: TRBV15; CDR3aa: CATSREWGAGGEQYF; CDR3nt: TGTGCCACCAGCAGAGAGTGGGGCGCGGGGGGCGAGCAGTACTTC
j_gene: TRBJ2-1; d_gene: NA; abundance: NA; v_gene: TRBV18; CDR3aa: CASSPRPGIYEQFF; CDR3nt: TGTGCCAGCTCACCCCGCCCAGGGATCTATGAGCAGTTCTTC
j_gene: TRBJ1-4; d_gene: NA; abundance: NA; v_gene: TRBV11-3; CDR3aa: CASSLGADNEKLFF; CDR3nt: TGTGCCAGCAGCTTAGGCGCCGATAATGAAAAACTGTTTTTT
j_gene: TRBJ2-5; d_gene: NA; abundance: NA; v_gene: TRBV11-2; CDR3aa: CASSLRGLSPFQETQYF; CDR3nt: TGTGCCAGCAGCTTACGGGGGCTATCCCCCTTCCAAGAGACCCAGTACTTC
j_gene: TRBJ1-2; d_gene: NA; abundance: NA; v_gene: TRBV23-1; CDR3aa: CASSHWSQFYGYTF; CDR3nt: TGCGCCAGCAGTCATTGGTCTCAATTCTATGGCTACACCTTC
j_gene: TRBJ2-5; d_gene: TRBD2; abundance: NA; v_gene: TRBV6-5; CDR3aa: CASSLLAGEVTQYF; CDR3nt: TGTGCCAGCAGTCTCCTAGCGGGGGAGGTGACCCAGTACTTC
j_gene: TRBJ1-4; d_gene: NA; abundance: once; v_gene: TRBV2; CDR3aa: CASSVVGPATNEKLFF; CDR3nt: TGTGCCAGCAGTGTAGTGGGGCCTGCAACTAATGAAAAACTGTTTTTT
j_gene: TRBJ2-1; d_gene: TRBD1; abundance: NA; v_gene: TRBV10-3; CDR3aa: CAISGGTGMYNEQFF; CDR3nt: TGTGCCATCAGTGGAGGGACAGGGATGTATAATGAGCAGTTCTTC